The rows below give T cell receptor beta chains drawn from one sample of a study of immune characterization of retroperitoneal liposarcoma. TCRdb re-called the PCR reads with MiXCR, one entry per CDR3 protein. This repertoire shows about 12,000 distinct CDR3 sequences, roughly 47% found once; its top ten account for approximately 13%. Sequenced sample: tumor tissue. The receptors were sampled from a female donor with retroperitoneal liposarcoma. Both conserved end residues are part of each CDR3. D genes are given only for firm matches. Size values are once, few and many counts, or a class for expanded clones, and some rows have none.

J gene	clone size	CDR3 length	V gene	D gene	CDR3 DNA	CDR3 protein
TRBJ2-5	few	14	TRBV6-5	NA	TGTGCCAGCTGCCGGGACCTGGGGACAGAGACCCAGTACTTC	CASCRDLGTETQYF
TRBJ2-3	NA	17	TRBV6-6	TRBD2	TGTGCCAGCAGTTACTGGGGGACTAGCGGGAGAAAAGATACGCAGTATTTT	CASSYWGTSGRKDTQYF
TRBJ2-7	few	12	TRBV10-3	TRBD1	TGTGCCACCAAACGGGACAGCTACGAGCAGTACTTC	CATKRDSYEQYF
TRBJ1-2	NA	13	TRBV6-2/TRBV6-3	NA	TGTGCCAGCACGGAGGGCCTCGCTTATGGCTACACCTTC	CASTEGLAYGYTF
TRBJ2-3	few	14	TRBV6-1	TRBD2	TGTGCCAGCAGTGGCACTAGCGGCACAGATACGCAGTATTTT	CASSGTSGTDTQYF
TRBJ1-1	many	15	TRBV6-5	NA	TGTGCCAGCAGTTACGCAGGGATCATGAACACTGAAGCTTTCTTT	CASSYAGIMNTEAFF
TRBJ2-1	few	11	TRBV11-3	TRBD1	TGTGCCAGCAGACAGGGGACTGAGCAGTTCTTC	CASRQGTEQFF
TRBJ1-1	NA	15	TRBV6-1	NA	TGTGCCAGCAGTGAAGGGGGACGGACTAACACTGAAGCTTTCTTT	CASSEGGRTNTEAFF
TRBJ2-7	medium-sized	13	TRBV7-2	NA	TGTGCCAGCAGTCGGGACGGTCACTACGAGCAGTACTTC	CASSRDGHYEQYF
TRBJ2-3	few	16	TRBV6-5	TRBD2	TGTGCCAGCAGTTTTGAGGGGAGGGATAGCACAGATACGCAGTATTTT	CASSFEGRDSTDTQYF
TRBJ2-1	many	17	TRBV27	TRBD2	TGTGCCAGCAGCCGAACTAGCGGGACCCTCTCCTACAATGAGCAGTTCTTC	CASSRTSGTLSYNEQFF
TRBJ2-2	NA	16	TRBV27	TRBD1	TGTGCCAGCAGTTTCCCCCCAGGACAGGGGCCCGGGGAGCTGTTTTTT	CASSFPPGQGPGELFF
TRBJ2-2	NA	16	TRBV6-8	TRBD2	TGTGCCAGCAGTTTCCTACGGGGGGGTGGCACCGGGGAGCTGTTTTTT	CASSFLRGGGTGELFF
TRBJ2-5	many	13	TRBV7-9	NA	TGTGCCAGCAGTCACGAACGGTCAAATGAGCAGTACTTC	CASSHERSNEQYF
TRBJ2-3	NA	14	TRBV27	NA	TGTGCCAGCGGGCGAGGTCAGGGCACAGATACGCAGTATTTT	CASGRGQGTDTQYF
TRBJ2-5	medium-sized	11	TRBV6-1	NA	TGTGCCAGCAGTTCCCCAGAGACCCAGTACTTC	CASSSPETQYF
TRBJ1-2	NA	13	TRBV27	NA	TGTGCCAGCAGTTCGGGACCTAACTATGGCTACACCTTC	CASSSGPNYGYTF
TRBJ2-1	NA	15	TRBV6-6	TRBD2	TGTGCCAGCACCCCGGGACTAGCGGGACGAGAGACCCAGTTCTTC	CASTPGLAGRETQFF
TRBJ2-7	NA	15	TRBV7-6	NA	TGTGCCAGCAGCTTAGATGAGGGGCCCACCTACGAGCAGTACTTC	CASSLDEGPTYEQYF
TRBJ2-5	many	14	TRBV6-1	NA	TGTGCCAGCAGGGAAAGTTGGCAGGGGAAGACCCAGTACTTC	CASRESWQGKTQYF
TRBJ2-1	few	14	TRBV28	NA	TGTGCCAGCAGTATACAGTATGCCAAAAACATTCAGTTCTTC	CASSIQYAKNIQFF
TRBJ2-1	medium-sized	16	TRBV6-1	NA	TGTGCCAGCAGTGAAGCGCGCGGGGACCCCTACAATGAGCAGTTCTTC	CASSEARGDPYNEQFF
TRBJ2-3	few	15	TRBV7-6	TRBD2	TGTGCCAGCAGCTTAGCCCGGGGGGGGACAGATACGCAGTATTTT	CASSLARGGTDTQYF
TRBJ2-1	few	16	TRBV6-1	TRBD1	TGTGCCAGCAGTTCGGGCAGGGGGCGAAGGTACAATGAGCAGTTCTTC	CASSSGRGRRYNEQFF
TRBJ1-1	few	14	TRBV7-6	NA	TGTGCCAGCAGAGAGGGAGGGGAGGGGACTGAAGCTTTCTTT	CASREGGEGTEAFF
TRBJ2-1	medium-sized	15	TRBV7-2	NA	TGTGCCAGCAGCTTAGATGGAGGCACTTTCAATGAGCAGTTCTTC	CASSLDGGTFNEQFF
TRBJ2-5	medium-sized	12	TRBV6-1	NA	TGTGCCAGCAGGCTGAATCAAGAGACCCAGTACTTC	CASRLNQETQYF
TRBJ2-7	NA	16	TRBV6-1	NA	TGTGCCAGCAGTGACCTCCGAGCCGGCTTCAGGCGCGAGCAGTACTTC	CASSDLRAGFRREQYF
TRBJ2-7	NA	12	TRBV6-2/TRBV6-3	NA	TGTGCCAGCAGTTACCGCCCCTACGAGCAGTACTTC	CASSYRPYEQYF
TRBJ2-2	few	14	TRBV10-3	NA	TGTGCCATCAGTGATTATAAGGTAGCACGGGAGCTGTTTTTT	CAISDYKVARELFF
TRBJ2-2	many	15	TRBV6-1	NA	TGTGCCAGCAATCTACAGGGAAGGTCCACCGGGGAGCTGTTTTTT	CASNLQGRSTGELFF
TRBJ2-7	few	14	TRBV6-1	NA	TGTGCCAGCAGTGAAGTGGGGACGTCCTACGAGCAGTACTTC	CASSEVGTSYEQYF
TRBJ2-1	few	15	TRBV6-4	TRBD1	TGTGCCAGCAGTGTGCAGGGGGCATGGCAAAATGAGCAGTTCTTC	CASSVQGAWQNEQFF
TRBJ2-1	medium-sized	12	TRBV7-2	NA	TGTGCCAGCAGCTTTCATAGGGAGGCCCAGTTCTTC	CASSFHREAQFF
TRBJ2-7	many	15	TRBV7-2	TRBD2	TGTGCCAGCAGCATTACTAGCGCGGCGTCCTACGAGCAGTACTTC	CASSITSAASYEQYF
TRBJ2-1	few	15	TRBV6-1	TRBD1	TGTGCCAGCAGTGGGCCCGGGACAGGGCACAATGAGCAGTTCTTC	CASSGPGTGHNEQFF